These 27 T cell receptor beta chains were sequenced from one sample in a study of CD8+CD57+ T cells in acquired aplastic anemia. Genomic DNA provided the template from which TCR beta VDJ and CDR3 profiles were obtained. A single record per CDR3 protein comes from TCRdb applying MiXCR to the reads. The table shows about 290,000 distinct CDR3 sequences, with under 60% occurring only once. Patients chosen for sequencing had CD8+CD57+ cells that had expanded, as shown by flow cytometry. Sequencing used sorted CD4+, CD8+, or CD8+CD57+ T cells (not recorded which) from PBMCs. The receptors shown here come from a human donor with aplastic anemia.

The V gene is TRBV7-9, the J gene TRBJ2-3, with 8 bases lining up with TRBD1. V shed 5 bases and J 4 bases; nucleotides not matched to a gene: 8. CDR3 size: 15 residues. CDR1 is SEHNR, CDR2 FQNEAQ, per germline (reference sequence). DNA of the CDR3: TGTGCCAGCAGCCCTGACAGGGGTTGGGCAGATACGCAGTATTTT. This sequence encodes CASSPDRGWADTQYF.

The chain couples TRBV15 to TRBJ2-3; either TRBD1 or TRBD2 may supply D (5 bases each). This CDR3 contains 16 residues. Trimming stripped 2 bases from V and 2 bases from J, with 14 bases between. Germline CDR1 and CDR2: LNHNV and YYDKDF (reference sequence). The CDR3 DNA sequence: TGTGCCACCAGCAGACCTGGCGTGGGACCCACAGATACGCAGTATTTT. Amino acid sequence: CATSRPGVGPTDTQYF.

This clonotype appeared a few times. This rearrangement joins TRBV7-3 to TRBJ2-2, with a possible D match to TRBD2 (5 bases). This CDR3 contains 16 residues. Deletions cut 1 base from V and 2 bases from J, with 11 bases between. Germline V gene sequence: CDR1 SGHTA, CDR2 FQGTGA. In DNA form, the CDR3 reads TGTGCCAGCAGCTTAAATGCCGCGGGTAACACCGGGGAGCTGTTTTTT. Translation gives CASSLNAAGNTGELFF.

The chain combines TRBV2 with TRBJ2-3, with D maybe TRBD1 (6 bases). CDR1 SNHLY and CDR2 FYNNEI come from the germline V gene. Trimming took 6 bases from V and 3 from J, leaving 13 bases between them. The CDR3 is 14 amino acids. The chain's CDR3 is CASRAQGQTDTQYF. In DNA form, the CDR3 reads TGTGCCAGCAGAGCTCAGGGGCAAACAGATACGCAGTATTTT. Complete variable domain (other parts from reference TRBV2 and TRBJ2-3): EPEVTQTPSHQVTQMGQEVILRCVPISNHLYFYWYRQILGQKVEFLVSFYNNEISEKSEIFDDQFSVERPDGSNFTLKIRSTKLEDSAMYFCASRAQGQTDTQYFGPGTRLTVL.

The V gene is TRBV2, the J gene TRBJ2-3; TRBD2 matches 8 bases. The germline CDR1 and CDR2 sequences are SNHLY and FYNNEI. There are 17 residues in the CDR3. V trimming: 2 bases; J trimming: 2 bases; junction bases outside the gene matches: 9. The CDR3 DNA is TGTGCCAGCAGTGAAAGGGCTAGCGGGCTACTCACAGATACGCAGTATTTT. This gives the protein CASSERASGLLTDTQYF.

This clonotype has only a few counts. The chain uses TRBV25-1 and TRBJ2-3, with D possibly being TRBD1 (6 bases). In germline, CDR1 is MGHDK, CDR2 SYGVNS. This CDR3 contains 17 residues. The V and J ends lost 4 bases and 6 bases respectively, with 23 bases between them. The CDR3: CASSGLQGRREGDTQYF. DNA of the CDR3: TGTGCCAGCAGTGGCCTACAGGGTCGCAGAGAGGGTGATACGCAGTATTTT.

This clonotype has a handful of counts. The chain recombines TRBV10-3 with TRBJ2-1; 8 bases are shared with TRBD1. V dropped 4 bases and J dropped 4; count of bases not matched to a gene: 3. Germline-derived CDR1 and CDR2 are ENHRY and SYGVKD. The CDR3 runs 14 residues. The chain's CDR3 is CAISVDRAYNEQFF. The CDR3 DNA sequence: TGTGCCATCAGTGTGGACAGGGCTTACAATGAGCAGTTCTTC.

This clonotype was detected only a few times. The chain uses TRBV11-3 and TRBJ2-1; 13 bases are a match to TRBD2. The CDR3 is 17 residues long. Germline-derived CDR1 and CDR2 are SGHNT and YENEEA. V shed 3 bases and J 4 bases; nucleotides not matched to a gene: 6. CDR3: CASSFAGTSGMYNEQFF. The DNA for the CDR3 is TGTGCCAGCAGCTTCGCTGGGACTAGCGGGATGTACAATGAGCAGTTCTTC.

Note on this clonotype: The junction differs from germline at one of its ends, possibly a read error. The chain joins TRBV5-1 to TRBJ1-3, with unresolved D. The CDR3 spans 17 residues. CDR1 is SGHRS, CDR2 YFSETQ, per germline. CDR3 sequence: CASSHRAGVSSGNTIYF. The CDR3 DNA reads TGTGCCAGCAGCCACCGAGCTGGGGTTAGCTCTGGAAACACCATATATTTT.

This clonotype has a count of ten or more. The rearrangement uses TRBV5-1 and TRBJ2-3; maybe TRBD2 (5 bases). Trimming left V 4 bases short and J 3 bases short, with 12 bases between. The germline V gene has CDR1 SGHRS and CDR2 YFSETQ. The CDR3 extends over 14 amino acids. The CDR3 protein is CASSHGGSTDTQYF. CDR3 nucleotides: TGCGCCAGCAGCCACGGTGGGAGTACAGATACGCAGTATTTT. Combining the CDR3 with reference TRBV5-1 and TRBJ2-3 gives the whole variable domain KAGVTQTPRYLIKTRGQQVTLSCSPISGHRSVSWYQQTPGQGLQFLFEYFSETQRNKGNFPGRFSGRQFSNSRSEMNVSTLELGDSALYLCASSHGGSTDTQYFGPGTRLTVL.

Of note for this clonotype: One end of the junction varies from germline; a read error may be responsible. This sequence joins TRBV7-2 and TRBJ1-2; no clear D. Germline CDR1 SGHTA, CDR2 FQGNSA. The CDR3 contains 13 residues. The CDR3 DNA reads TGCGCCAGCAGCCAAGATTACGGCGATGGCTACACCTTC. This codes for CASSQDYGDGYTF.

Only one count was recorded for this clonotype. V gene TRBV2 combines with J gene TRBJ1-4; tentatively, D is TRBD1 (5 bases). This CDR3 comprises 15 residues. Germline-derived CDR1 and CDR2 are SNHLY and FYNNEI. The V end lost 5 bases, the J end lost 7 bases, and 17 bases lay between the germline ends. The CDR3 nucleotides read TGTGCCAGCAGTCCAAGACAGTTTACGACTGAAAAACTGTTTTTT. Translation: CASSPRQFTTEKLFF.

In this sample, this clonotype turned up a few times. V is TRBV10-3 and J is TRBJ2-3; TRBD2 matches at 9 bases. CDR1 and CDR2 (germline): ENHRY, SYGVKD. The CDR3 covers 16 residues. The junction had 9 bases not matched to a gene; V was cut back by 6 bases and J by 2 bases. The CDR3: CAIRPVVAGDTDTQYF. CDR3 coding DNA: TGTGCCATCAGGCCCGTCGTAGCGGGGGACACAGATACGCAGTATTTT.

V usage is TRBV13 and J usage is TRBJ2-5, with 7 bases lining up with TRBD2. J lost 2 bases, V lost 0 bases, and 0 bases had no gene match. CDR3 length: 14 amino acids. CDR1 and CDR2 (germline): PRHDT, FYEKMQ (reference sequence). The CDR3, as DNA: TGTGCCAGCAGCTTAGGGCGGGGGCAAGAGACCCAGTACTTC. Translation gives CASSLGRGQETQYF. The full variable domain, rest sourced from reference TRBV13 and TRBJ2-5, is AAGVIQSPRHLIKEKRETATLKCYPIPRHDTVYWYQQGPGQDPQFLISFYEKMQSDKGSIPDRFSAQQFSDYHSELNMSSLELGDSALYFCASSLGRGQETQYFGPGTRLLVL.

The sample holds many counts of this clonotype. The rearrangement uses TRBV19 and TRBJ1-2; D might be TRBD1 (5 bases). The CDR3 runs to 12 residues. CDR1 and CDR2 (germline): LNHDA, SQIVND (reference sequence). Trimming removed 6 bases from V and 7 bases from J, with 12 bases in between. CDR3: CASSNMGGGYTF. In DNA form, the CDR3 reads TGTGCCAGTAGCAACATGGGGGGTGGCTACACCTTC.

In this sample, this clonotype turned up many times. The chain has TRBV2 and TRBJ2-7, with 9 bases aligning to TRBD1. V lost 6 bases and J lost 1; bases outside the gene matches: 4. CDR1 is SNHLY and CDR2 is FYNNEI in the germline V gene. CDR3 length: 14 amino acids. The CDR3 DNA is TGTGCCAGCAGAAGAGGGACAGGGTCCTACGAGCAGTACTTC. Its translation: CASRRGTGSYEQYF.

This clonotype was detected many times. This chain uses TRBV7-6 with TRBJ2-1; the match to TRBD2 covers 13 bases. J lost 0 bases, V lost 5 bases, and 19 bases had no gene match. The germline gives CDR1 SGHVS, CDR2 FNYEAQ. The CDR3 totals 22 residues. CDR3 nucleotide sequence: TGTGCCAGCAGCACCACACGCGGACTAGCGGGAGTAATACTAAGCTCCTACAATGAGCAGTTCTTC. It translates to CASSTTRGLAGVILSSYNEQFF.

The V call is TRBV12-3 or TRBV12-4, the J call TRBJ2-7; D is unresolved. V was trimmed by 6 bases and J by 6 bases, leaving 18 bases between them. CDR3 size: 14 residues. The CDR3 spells CASRTIGNPFEQYF. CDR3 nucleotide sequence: TGTGCCAGCAGGACAATAGGTAATCCCTTCGAGCAGTACTTC.

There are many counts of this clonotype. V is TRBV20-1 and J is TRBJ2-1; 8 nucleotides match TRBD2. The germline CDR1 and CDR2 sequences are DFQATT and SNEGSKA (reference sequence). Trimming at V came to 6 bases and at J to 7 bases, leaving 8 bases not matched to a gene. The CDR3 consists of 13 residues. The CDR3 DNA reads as TGCAGTGCCCCCGGGACTAGGTCAAATGAGCAGTTCTTC. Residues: CSAPGTRSNEQFF.

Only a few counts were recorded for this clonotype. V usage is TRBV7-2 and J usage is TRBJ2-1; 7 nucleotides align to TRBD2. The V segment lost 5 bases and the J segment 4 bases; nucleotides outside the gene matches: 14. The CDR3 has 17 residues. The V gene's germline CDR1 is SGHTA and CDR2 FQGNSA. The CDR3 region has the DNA TGTGCCAGCAGCCCAGGGTCACTAGCGTTGGGTTACAATGAGCAGTTCTTC. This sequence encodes CASSPGSLALGYNEQFF.

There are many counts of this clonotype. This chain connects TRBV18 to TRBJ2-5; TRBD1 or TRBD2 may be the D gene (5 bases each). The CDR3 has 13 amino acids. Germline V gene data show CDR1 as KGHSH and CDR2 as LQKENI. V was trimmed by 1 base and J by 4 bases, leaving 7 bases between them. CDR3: CASSPRDGETQYF. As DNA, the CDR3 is TGTGCCAGCTCACCACGGGACGGAGAGACCCAGTACTTC. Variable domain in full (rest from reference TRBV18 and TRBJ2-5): NAGVMQNPRHLVRRRGQEARLRCSPMKGHSHVYWYRQLPEEGLKFMVYLQKENIIDESGMPKERFSAEFPKEGPSILRIQQVVRGDSAAYFCASSPRDGETQYFGPGTRLLVL.

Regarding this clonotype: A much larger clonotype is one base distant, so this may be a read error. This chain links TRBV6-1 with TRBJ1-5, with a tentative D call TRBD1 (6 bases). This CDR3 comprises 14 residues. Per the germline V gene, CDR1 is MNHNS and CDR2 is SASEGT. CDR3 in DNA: TGTGCCAACAGTGGCGGGGGCCTCTATCAGCCCCAGCATTTT. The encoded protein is CANSGGGLYQPQHF.

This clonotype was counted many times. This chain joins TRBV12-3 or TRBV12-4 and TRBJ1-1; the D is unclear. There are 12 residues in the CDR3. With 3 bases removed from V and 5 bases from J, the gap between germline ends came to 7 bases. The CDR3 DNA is TGTGCCAGCAGTTTTTTAGAGACTGAAGCTTTCTTT. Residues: CASSFLETEAFF.

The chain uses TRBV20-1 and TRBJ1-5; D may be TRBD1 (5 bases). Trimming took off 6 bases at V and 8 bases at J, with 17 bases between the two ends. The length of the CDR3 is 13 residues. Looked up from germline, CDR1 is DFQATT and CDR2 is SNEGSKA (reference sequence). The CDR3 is CSATYRITEPQHF. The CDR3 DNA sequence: TGCAGTGCCACTTACAGGATAACGGAGCCCCAGCATTTT.

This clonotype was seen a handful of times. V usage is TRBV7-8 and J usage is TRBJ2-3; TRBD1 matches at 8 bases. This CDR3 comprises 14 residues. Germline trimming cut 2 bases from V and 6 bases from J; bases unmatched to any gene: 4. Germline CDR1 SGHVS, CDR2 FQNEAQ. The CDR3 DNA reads TGTGCCAGCAGCTTACAGGGGGCGGAGGATACGCAGTATTTT. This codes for CASSLQGAEDTQYF.

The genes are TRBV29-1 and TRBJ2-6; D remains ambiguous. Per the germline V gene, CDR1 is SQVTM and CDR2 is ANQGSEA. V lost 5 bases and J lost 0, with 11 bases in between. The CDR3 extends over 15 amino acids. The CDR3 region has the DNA TGCAGCGTTTCGGGCCAGACCTCTGGGGCCAACGTCCTGACTTTC. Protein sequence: CSVSGQTSGANVLTF.

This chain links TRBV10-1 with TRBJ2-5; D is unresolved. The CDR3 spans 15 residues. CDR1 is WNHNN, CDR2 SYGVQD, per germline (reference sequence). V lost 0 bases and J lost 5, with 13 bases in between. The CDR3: CASSESPTADETQYF. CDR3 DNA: TGCGCCAGCAGTGAGTCTCCCACGGCTGACGAGACCCAGTACTTC.